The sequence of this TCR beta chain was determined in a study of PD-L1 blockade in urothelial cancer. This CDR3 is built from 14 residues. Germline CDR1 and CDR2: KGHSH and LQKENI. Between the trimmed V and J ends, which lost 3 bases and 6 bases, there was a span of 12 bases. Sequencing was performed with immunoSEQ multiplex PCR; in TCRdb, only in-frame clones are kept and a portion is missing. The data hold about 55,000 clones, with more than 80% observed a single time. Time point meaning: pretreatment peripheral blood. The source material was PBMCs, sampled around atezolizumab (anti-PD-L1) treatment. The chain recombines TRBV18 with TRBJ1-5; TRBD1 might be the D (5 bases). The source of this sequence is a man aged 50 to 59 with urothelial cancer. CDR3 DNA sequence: TGTGCCAGCTCACCTATCCAGGGTCTTCAGCCCCAGCATTTT. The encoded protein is CASSPIQGLQPQHF.